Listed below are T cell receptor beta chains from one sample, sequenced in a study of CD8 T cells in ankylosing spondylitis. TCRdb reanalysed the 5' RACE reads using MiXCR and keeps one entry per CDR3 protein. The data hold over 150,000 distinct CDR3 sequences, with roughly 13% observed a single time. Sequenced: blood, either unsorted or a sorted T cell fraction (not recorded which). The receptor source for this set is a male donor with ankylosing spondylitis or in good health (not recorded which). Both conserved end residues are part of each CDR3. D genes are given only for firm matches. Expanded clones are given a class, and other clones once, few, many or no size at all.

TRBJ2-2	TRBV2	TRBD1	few	TGTGCCAGCAGTGAACCGACAGGGGACACCGGGGAGCTGTTTTTT	CASSEPTGDTGELFF
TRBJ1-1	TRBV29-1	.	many	TGCAGCGTTGAAGATCTCGAGACTGAAGCTTTCTTT	CSVEDLETEAFF
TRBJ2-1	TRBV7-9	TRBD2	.	TGTGCCAGCAGCCTCATTAACTGGGGACTAGCCCCTAATGAGCAGTTCTTC	CASSLINWGLAPNEQFF
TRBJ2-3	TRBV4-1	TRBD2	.	TGCGCCAGCAGCCAAGTCCTTAGCGGGGGGGCCTCTGATACGCAGTATTTT	CASSQVLSGGASDTQYF
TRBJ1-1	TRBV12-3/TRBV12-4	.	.	TGTGCCAGCAGTTTACTTGCAGGGACGAACACTGAAGCTTTCTTT	CASSLLAGTNTEAFF
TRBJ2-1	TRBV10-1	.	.	TGCGCCAGCAGTGAGTCGATTCCGGGGAGCTCCTACAATGAGCAGTTCTTC	CASSESIPGSSYNEQFF
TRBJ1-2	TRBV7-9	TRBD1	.	TGTGCCAGCCGGGGGGACAGCGAAAACTATGGCTACACCTTC	CASRGDSENYGYTF
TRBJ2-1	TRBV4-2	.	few	TGTGCCAGCAGCCAAGATTTGGGGAATGAGCAGTTCTTC	CASSQDLGNEQFF
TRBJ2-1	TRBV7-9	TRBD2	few	TGTGCCAGCATGCGGAGCGGGAGCTCCTACAATGAGCAGTTCTTC	CASMRSGSSYNEQFF
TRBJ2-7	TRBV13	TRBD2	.	TGTGCCAGCAGTTTTGGACTAGCGGGGCCCGAGCAGTACTTC	CASSFGLAGPEQYF
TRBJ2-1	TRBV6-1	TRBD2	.	TGTGCCAGCAGTCAACTAGCGGGAGGAAAGAACAATGAGCAGTTCTTC	CASSQLAGGKNNEQFF
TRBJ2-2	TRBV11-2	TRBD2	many	TGTGCCAGCGAACTAGCGGGGGCGAACACCGGGGAGCTGTTTTTT	CASELAGANTGELFF
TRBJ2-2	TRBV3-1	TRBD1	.	TGTGCCAGCAGCCCCCCGGACAGGGCCACCGGGGAGCTGTTTTTT	CASSPPDRATGELFF
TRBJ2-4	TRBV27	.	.	TGTGCCAGCAGTTTAGTAGAAACAGCCAAAAACATTCAGTACTTC	CASSLVETAKNIQYF
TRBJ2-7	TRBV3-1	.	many	TGTGCCAGCAGCCAAGGCCAATCCTACGAGCAGTACTTC	CASSQGQSYEQYF
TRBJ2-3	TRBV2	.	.	TGTGCCAGCATAATAGGAAGGGGCACAGATACGCAGTATTTT	CASIIGRGTDTQYF
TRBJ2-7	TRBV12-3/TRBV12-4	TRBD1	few	TGTGCCAGCAGCCCAATGACAGGGGTCCTTTACGAGCAGTACTTC	CASSPMTGVLYEQYF
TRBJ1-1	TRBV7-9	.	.	TGTGCCAGCAGCTCCTACTCCCAGAACACTGAAGCTTTCTTT	CASSSYSQNTEAFF
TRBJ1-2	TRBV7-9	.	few	TGTGCCAGCAGCCTCGGGGTAGCGCGGGGATATGGCTACACCTTC	CASSLGVARGYGYTF
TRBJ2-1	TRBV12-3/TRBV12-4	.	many	TGTGCCAGCAGTTTTTGGATTCTAGGGCGGGGGACACGAGTCTCCTACAATGAGCAGTTCTTC	CASSFWILGRGTRVSYNEQFF
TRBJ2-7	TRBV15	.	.	TGTGCCACCAGCAGAGCGGGAGAGCAGTACTTC	CATSRAGEQYF
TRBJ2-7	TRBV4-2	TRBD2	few	TGTGCCAGCAGCCAAGATGTGGGGACTAACTCCTACGAGCAGTACTTC	CASSQDVGTNSYEQYF
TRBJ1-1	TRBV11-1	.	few	TGTGCCTGCCCGACAGTCACTGAAGCTTTCTTT	CACPTVTEAFF
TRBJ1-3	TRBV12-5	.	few	TGTGCTAGTGGTTTGGGACAGGTACTCTCTGGAAACACCATATATTTT	CASGLGQVLSGNTIYF
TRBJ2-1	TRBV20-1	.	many	TGCAGTGCTAACCACCGGGACTTAGTCAACAATGAGCAGTTCTTC	CSANHRDLVNNEQFF
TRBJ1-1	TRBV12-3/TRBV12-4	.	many	TGTGCCAGCAGTTTATCCAGGGGTCACACTGAAGCTTTCTTT	CASSLSRGHTEAFF
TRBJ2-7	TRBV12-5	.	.	TGTGCTAGTGGTTCCACCGGCGGGGCCGTCTCCTACGAGCAGTACTTC	CASGSTGGAVSYEQYF
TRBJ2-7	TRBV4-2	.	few	TGTGCCAGCAGCCAAGATGGAGGGACAGCCTACGAGCAGTACTTC	CASSQDGGTAYEQYF
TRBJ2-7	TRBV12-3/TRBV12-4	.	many	TGTGCCAGCGGCCCCGTCAGTAACGAGCAGTACTTC	CASGPVSNEQYF
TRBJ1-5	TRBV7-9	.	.	TGTGCCAGCAGCTTAGCGGGGGCTCATCAGCCCCAGCATTTT	CASSLAGAHQPQHF
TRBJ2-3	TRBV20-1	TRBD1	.	TGCAGTGCTAAATCACCGGACAGGGTGACAGATACGCAGTATTTT	CSAKSPDRVTDTQYF
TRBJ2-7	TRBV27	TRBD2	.	TGTGCCAGCAGTTTAGGACTAGCGGGGGCCTACGAGCAGTACTTC	CASSLGLAGAYEQYF
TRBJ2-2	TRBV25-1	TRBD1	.	TGTGCCAGCAGTGAATCGGCAGGGGGCGTCACCGGGGAGCTGTTTTTT	CASSESAGGVTGELFF
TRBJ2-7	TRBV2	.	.	TGTGCCAGCAGAGAGTCAGGGAGCTCCTACGAGCAGTACTTC	CASRESGSSYEQYF
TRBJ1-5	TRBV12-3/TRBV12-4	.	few	TGTGCCAGCAGTTTCGGGCAGTTTAGCAATCAGCCCCAGCATTTT	CASSFGQFSNQPQHF
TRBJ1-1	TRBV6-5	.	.	TGTGCCAGCAGTTACTCAAGTAGTATGAACACTGAAGCTTTCTTT	CASSYSSSMNTEAFF
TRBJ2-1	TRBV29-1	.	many	TGCAGCGTTGAAGTCTATGGGACGGGGGCCTACAATGAGCAGTTCTTC	CSVEVYGTGAYNEQFF
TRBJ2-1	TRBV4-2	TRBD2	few	TGTGCCAGCAGCCAAGATGTGTCAGGGACTAGCGCCGACAATGAGCAGTTCTTC	CASSQDVSGTSADNEQFF
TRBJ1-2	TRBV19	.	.	TGTGCCAGTTCCAAGTATAACTATGGCTACACCTTC	CASSKYNYGYTF